Each of the 21 T cell receptor beta chains below was sequenced from the same sample in a study of CD8 T cells in ankylosing spondylitis. Study outcomes and limitations: Typical of ankylosing spondylitis blood, it appeared, was a TCR beta motif of fewer than ten highly homologous variants.

Antigens of these TCRs are unknown. Using its own MiXCR run on the 5' RACE reads, TCRdb lists one record per CDR3 protein. Here the sample spans approximately 540,000 distinct CDR3 sequences, about 12% being singletons. The source material was blood, either unsorted or a sorted T cell fraction (not recorded which). Receptors originate from a male donor with ankylosing spondylitis.

The chain combines TRBV9 with TRBJ2-1; 9 bases are shared with TRBD2. Germline loops: CDR1 SGDLS, CDR2 YYNGEE. V was pared by 4 bases and J by 3 bases, with 8 bases of the junction left unmatched. The CDR3 is made up of 16 amino acids. This chain's CDR3 is CASSQEASGDYNEQFF. CDR3 DNA sequence: TGTGCCAGCAGCCAGGAGGCTAGCGGGGACTACAATGAGCAGTTCTTC.

The chain has TRBV12-3 or TRBV12-4 and TRBJ1-1, with D tentatively TRBD1 (5 bases). The ends were cut back, 5 bases at V and 5 bases at J, with 21 bases in the middle. The CDR3 loop spans 16 amino acids. The CDR3 DNA is TGTGCCAGCAGTCGGGCAAAGGGTATGGGGGAGACTGAAGCTTTCTTT. It translates to CASSRAKGMGETEAFF.

There are many counts of this clonotype. The genes are TRBV7-9 and TRBJ2-7; a weak D match, TRBD1 (6 bases). CDR3 length equals 14 residues. Trimming removed 5 bases at V and 3 bases at J, with 14 bases between. CDR1 is SEHNR, CDR2 FQNEAQ, per germline (reference sequence). DNA for the CDR3: TGTGCCAGCAGCCCGGGACAACTCCGCTACGAGCAGTACTTC. This codes for CASSPGQLRYEQYF.

This chain connects TRBV19 to TRBJ1-5; possibly TRBD1 for D (5 bases). Per germline, CDR1 LNHDA and CDR2 SQIVND (reference sequence). The V gene lost 5 bases and the J gene lost 11 bases, with 22 bases spanning the gap. The length of the CDR3 is 15 residues. This CDR3 reads CASSFRDAGSLAQHF. CDR3 sequence (DNA): TGTGCCAGTAGTTTCCGGGACGCAGGAAGTCTGGCCCAGCATTTT.

The chain is built from TRBV5-6 and TRBJ1-2, with D perhaps matching TRBD1 (5 bases). From germline, CDR1 is SGHDT and CDR2 YYEEEE. V was trimmed by 0 bases and J by 4 bases, leaving 13 bases between them. This CDR3 spans 15 amino acids. In nucleotides, the CDR3 is TGTGCCAGCAGCTTGGGACAGCCGACCCTCTATGGCTACACCTTC. Translated, it gives CASSLGQPTLYGYTF.

This clonotype has just a few counts. This chain's CDR3 is CATSDTGVGNQPQHF. CDR3 coding DNA: TGTGCCACCAGTGATACAGGGGTTGGCAATCAGCCCCAGCATTTT. The V and J genes are TRBV24-1 and TRBJ1-5; 7 positions agree with TRBD1. From germline, CDR1 is KGHDR and CDR2 SFDVKD. The V segment lost 3 bases and the J segment 2 bases; nucleotides outside the gene matches: 3. This CDR3 comprises 15 residues.

This clonotype was detected only a few times. The rearrangement joins TRBV6-1 to TRBJ2-1; tentatively, D is TRBD2 (5 bases). Germline V gene lookup returns CDR1 MNHNS and CDR2 SASEGT. The germline V and J ends were trimmed by 1 base and 9 bases, with 13 bases remaining between them. The CDR3 length is 14 residues. CDR3 residues: CASSEGGYPGEQFF. The CDR3 DNA reads as TGTGCCAGCAGTGAAGGAGGGTACCCCGGTGAGCAGTTCTTC.

The chain combines TRBV7-2 with TRBJ2-7, with 11 bases identical to TRBD2. Germline V gene sequence: CDR1 SGHTA, CDR2 FQGNSA. V shed 8 bases, J shed 6 bases, and the junction held 12 bases outside the gene matches. The CDR3 totals 15 residues. This CDR3 reads CASQSLAGGPGEQYF. CDR3 in DNA: TGTGCCAGCCAATCCTTAGCGGGAGGGCCGGGCGAGCAGTACTTC.

The genes are TRBV7-2 and TRBJ2-3; the D gene is possibly TRBD1 (6 bases). V lost 3 bases and J 3 bases, leaving 16 bases between the germline ends. Germline CDR1 SGHTA, CDR2 FQGNSA. The length of the CDR3 is 16 residues. CDR3 loop: CASSFGRDQGTDTQYF. In nucleotides, the CDR3 is TGTGCCAGCAGCTTTGGCCGGGATCAGGGGACAGATACGCAGTATTTT.

This clonotype was counted many times. The genes are TRBV12-3 or TRBV12-4 and TRBJ2-1, with TRBD2 matching over 12 bases. Trimming took 7 bases from V and 9 from J; bases not matched to a gene: 10. The CDR3 totals 15 residues. CDR3: CASKNRLAGDTEQFF. In DNA, the CDR3 is TGTGCCAGCAAAAACAGACTAGCGGGAGATACTGAGCAGTTCTTC.

The chain uses TRBV7-2 and TRBJ1-3; a weak D match, TRBD1 (5 bases). With 5 bases removed from V and 4 bases from J, the gap between germline ends came to 18 bases. Germline V CDR1 and CDR2: SGHTA, FQGNSA. The CDR3 sequence is 16 residues long. The CDR3 reads CASSVHSGESGNTIYF. In DNA, the CDR3 is TGTGCCAGCAGCGTACATTCGGGGGAGTCCGGAAACACCATATATTTT.

This chain joins TRBV11-2 and TRBJ2-3; 14 bases map to TRBD2. J gave up 0 bases and V 5 bases, and 10 bases lay outside the gene matches. The CDR3 covers 19 residues. Germline V gene sequence: CDR1 SGHAT, CDR2 FQNNGV. CDR3: CASSLRTSGRSPSTDTQYF. CDR3 nucleotides: TGTGCCAGCAGCCTCAGGACTAGCGGGAGGAGCCCTAGCACAGATACGCAGTATTTT.

In this sample, this clonotype turned up a few times. CDR3 in DNA: TGCAGTGCTAGAGATCAGGTGGGAGGGCCGGTAGATACGCAGTATTTT. Translating it yields CSARDQVGGPVDTQYF. The chain has TRBV20-1 and TRBJ2-3; 7 nucleotides align to TRBD2. Losses at the gene ends were 0 bases for V and 5 bases for J; bases not matched to a gene: 11. Germline CDR1 and CDR2: DFQATT and SNEGSKA (reference sequence). The length of the CDR3 is 16 residues.

This clonotype came up a few times. The chain employs TRBV24-1 and TRBJ1-3; D is uncertain. Germline CDR1 and CDR2: KGHDR and SFDVKD. Trimming stripped 3 bases from V and 5 bases from J, with 4 bases between. The CDR3 spans 12 residues. CDR3 in amino acids: CATSDVRNTIYF. CDR3 DNA sequence: TGTGCCACCAGTGATGTGAGAAACACCATATATTTT.

This clonotype was observed a handful of times. V is TRBV2 and J is TRBJ2-3, with 9 bases aligning to TRBD1. The V gene's germline CDR1 is SNHLY and CDR2 FYNNEI. This CDR3 has 14 amino acids. V lost 5 bases, J lost 5 bases, and 5 bases stayed unmatched. In DNA form, the CDR3 reads TGTGCCAGCAGTCCGGGACAGGGTTTAGATACGCAGTATTTT. Translating it yields CASSPGQGLDTQYF.

Written as DNA, the CDR3 is TGTGCCAGCAGCTTGCTAGCGGGCCAGAGAGCGCAGTATTTT. Translated, it gives CASSLLAGQRAQYF. The V gene is TRBV5-6, the J gene TRBJ2-3; 8 bases fit TRBD2. Germline CDR1 reads SGHDT; CDR2 reads YYEEEE. CDR3 length: 14 residues. The J segment lost 10 bases and the V segment lost 1 base, leaving 8 bases of the junction unmatched.

The table lists this clonotype with many counts. The chain links TRBV12-3 or TRBV12-4 to TRBJ2-2; TRBD2 agrees at 11 bases. V lost 1 base to trimming and J lost 6 bases; unmatched junction nucleotides: 4. The CDR3 spans 16 residues. DNA for the CDR3: TGTGCCAGCAGTTTAGGGCTAGCGGGAGGTTCCGGGGAGCTGTTTTTT. It specifies CASSLGLAGGSGELFF.

The sample holds a few counts of this clonotype. The CDR3 spells CASTDQDYGYTF. The CDR3 nucleotides are TGTGCCAGCACCGATCAAGACTATGGCTACACCTTC. This sequence joins TRBV3-1 and TRBJ1-2; D ambiguous. Trimming pared 7 bases from V and 3 bases from J, leaving 9 bases between. Per the germline V gene, CDR1 is LGHDT and CDR2 is YNNKEL (reference sequence). CDR3 length: 12 amino acids. Drawing the rest from reference TRBV3-1 and TRBJ1-2, the complete variable domain is DTAVSQTPKYLVTQMGNDKSIKCEQNLGHDTMYWYKQDSKKFLKIMFSYNNKELIINETVPNRFSPKSPDKAHLNLHINSLELGDSAVYFCASTDQDYGYTFGSGTRLTVV.

This clonotype was picked up a small number of times. This chain uses TRBV5-8 with TRBJ2-2; 7 positions match TRBD1. This CDR3 contains 15 residues. In germline, CDR1 is SGHTS, CDR2 YDEGEE. V gave up 3 bases and J gave up 3 bases; unmatched junction bases: 5. For the CDR3, the DNA is TGTGCCAGCAGCTCATGGACAGGCGACACCGGGGAGCTGTTTTTT. Protein product: CASSSWTGDTGELFF.

This clonotype has more than one count but fewer than ten. Sequence at one end of the junction differs from germline and may be a read error. This chain joins TRBV12-3 or TRBV12-4 and TRBJ2-3, with 9 nucleotides matching TRBD2. The CDR3 extends over 15 amino acids. Here the CDR3 DNA reads TGTGCCAGCAGTATAGCGGGAGAGGGAACAGATACGCAGTATTTT. The encoded protein is CASSIAGEGTDTQYF.

This clonotype was observed a few times. For the CDR3, the DNA is TGTGCCAGCAGTGAAGCTGACAGAGCCTACGAGCAGTACGTC. Amino acids: CASSEADRAYEQYV. The V call is TRBV6-1, the J call TRBJ2-7, with D perhaps TRBD1 (5 bases). This CDR3 region has 14 residues. V gave up 0 bases and J gave up 2 bases, with 8 bases separating them. From germline, CDR1 is MNHNS and CDR2 SASEGT.